This is a list of T cell receptor beta chains from one sample in a study of T-cell memory formation after mild COVID-19. TCRdb recomputed calls from the 5' RACE reads with MiXCR, one row per CDR3 protein. This table has fewer than 250,000 distinct CDR3 sequences, approximately 30% appearing once. Sequenced: PBMCs or a T cell subset sorted from them (not recorded which). The receptors were sampled from an adult woman who had mild COVID-19 (a few samples of this study predate the infection). Cell type and time point are not known. Both conserved end residues are part of each CDR3. A D gene is named only where the DNA matches it firmly. The listing skips clone size in some rows; elsewhere it reads once, few, many or a size class.

j_call | v_call | clone_size | d_call | cdr3_nt | cdr3_aa
TRBJ1-3 | TRBV6-6 | many | TRBD1 | TGTGCCAGCAGAGAAACAGGGGCCTCTGGAAACACCATATATTTT | CASRETGASGNTIYF
TRBJ2-7 | TRBV15 | NA | TRBD2 | TGTGCCACCAGCAGAGATCCCGGGAGGGCCTCCGAGCAGTACTTC | CATSRDPGRASEQYF
TRBJ2-1 | TRBV4-3 | few | NA | TGCGCCAGCAGCCAAGAGTTCCCCGGCGATGAGCAGTTCTTC | CASSQEFPGDEQFF
TRBJ2-7 | TRBV18 | NA | TRBD2 | TGTGCCAGCTCACCACGAGGCGGGAGGGTGAACGAGCAGTACTTC | CASSPRGGRVNEQYF
TRBJ2-7 | TRBV6-6 | few | NA | TGTGCCAGCAGTCACTACGCGAGGGGGATCTACGAGCAGTACTTC | CASSHYARGIYEQYF
TRBJ1-5 | TRBV7-2 | few | TRBD1 | TGTGCCAGCAGCTTAGGACAGGGGAGGAATCAGCCCCAGCATTTT | CASSLGQGRNQPQHF
TRBJ2-7 | TRBV6-5 | few | TRBD2 | TGTGCCAGCAGTTATTCCCAGGTAGCGGGAAAGCCCTACGAGCAGTACTTC | CASSYSQVAGKPYEQYF
TRBJ1-5 | TRBV7-9 | once | NA | TGTGCCAGCAGCTCTCCCAATGGCAATCAGCCCCAGCATTTT | CASSSPNGNQPQHF
TRBJ1-1 | TRBV29-1 | NA | NA | TGCAGCGTATCCGGGGGCCACGGGAACACTGAAGCTTTCTTT | CSVSGGHGNTEAFF
TRBJ2-2 | TRBV5-1 | few | NA | TGCGCCAGCAGCTTGGATCTAGGAAGAGTGGGGCCCGCGAACACCGGGGAGCTGTTTTTT | CASSLDLGRVGPANTGELFF
TRBJ1-5 | TRBV6-5 | NA | TRBD1 | TGTGCCAGCAGGACCTCAGGGGGTACCAATCAGCCCCAGCATTTT | CASRTSGGTNQPQHF
TRBJ1-1 | TRBV5-1 | few | TRBD1 | TGCGCCAGCAGCTTGGTGGGGACAGGGGGTCCCCAAACTGAAGCTTTCTTT | CASSLVGTGGPQTEAFF
TRBJ1-3 | TRBV30 | NA | NA | TGTGCCTGGAGTCCCCTGCTTGGAGGAGGAAACACCATATATTTT | CAWSPLLGGGNTIYF
TRBJ2-1 | TRBV7-9 | few | TRBD1 | TGTGCCAGCAGCCCCGAGACAGGGGCCGGTTACAATGAGCAGTTCTTC | CASSPETGAGYNEQFF
TRBJ2-3 | TRBV6-5 | NA | NA | TGTGCCAGCAGCCAAGTGGACTTTCTTACGCAGTATTTT | CASSQVDFLTQYF
TRBJ2-7 | TRBV29-1 | NA | NA | TGCAGCGTTGAAATGGGCAGGATCCACGAGCAGTACTTC | CSVEMGRIHEQYF
TRBJ2-7 | TRBV18 | many | NA | TGTGCCAGCTCATTTCCGGGACGGAACTACGAGCAGTACTTC | CASSFPGRNYEQYF
TRBJ2-5 | TRBV6-6 | NA | TRBD2 | TGTGCCAGCAGCCGGGGACTAGCTCGCTGGGAGACCCAGTACTTC | CASSRGLARWETQYF
TRBJ2-7 | TRBV19 | few | TRBD2 | TGTGCCAGTAGTACTCCGACTAGCGGGAGCTCGTACGAGCAGTACTTC | CASSTPTSGSSYEQYF
TRBJ2-3 | TRBV12-3/TRBV12-4 | NA | TRBD2 | TGTGCCACAAGGGACTACACAGATACGCAGTATTTT | CATRDYTDTQYF
TRBJ1-1 | TRBV20-1 | NA | TRBD1 | TGCAGTGCTAGGGTTACCGGGACAGGGATTGCTGAAGCTTTCTTT | CSARVTGTGIAEAFF
TRBJ1-1 | TRBV18 | few | NA | TGTGCCAGCTCACCACGAGAGAATGAAGCTTTCTTT | CASSPRENEAFF
TRBJ2-7 | TRBV3-1 | NA | NA | TGTGCCAGCAGCCGCCCGGAGCTATCCTACGAGCAGTACTTC | CASSRPELSYEQYF
TRBJ2-3 | TRBV21-1 | NA | NA | TGTGCCAGCAGCAAAGTCAATCCGGCCCACGCCTGCACAGATACGCAGTATTTT | CASSKVNPAHACTDTQYF
TRBJ2-3 | TRBV12-3/TRBV12-4 | NA | TRBD2 | TGTGCCAGCAGTTCCACCGGGACTAGCGGGTTAGGGGATACGCAGTATTTT | CASSSTGTSGLGDTQYF
TRBJ2-7 | TRBV20-1 | NA | NA | TGCAGTGCTAGACCGACCCCAGGGACCAATTTCTACGAGCAGTACTTC | CSARPTPGTNFYEQYF
TRBJ2-3 | TRBV19 | few | TRBD1 | TGTGCCAGTAGTTCCGGACAGGGGGCAGCGGGCGCAGATACGCAGTATTTT | CASSSGQGAAGADTQYF
TRBJ2-1 | TRBV6-6 | NA | TRBD2 | TGTGCCAGCAGGGAGCTAGCGGGGGGAGCACACTATGAGCAGTTCTTC | CASRELAGGAHYEQFF
TRBJ1-6 | TRBV7-9 | few | NA | TGTGCCAGCAGCTTAGCCGATCTTTCAACCTCCTATAATTCACCCCTCCACTTT | CASSLADLSTSYNSPLHF
TRBJ2-5 | TRBV5-1 | NA | TRBD1 | TGCGCCAGCAGCTTGGCAGGGGGAAGTCGGCAGGAGACCCAGTACTTC | CASSLAGGSRQETQYF
TRBJ2-1 | TRBV29-1 | NA | NA | TGCAGCGTTGAAAGTGACAGACCGTCGGGAGAGCAGTTCTTC | CSVESDRPSGEQFF
TRBJ2-3 | TRBV4-1 | NA | NA | TGCGCCAGCAGCCCCCAGGGCGGTCGGGGGACAGATACGCAGTATTTT | CASSPQGGRGTDTQYF
TRBJ2-1 | TRBV9 | many | NA | TGTGCCAGCAGCGTAGGATTGCTCGGCGATGAGCAGTTCTTC | CASSVGLLGDEQFF
TRBJ2-3 | TRBV5-4 | few | TRBD2 | TGTGCCAGCCGAGATAGCGGGTCGGGTACGCAGTATTTT | CASRDSGSGTQYF
TRBJ1-1 | TRBV3-1 | NA | NA | TGTGCCAGCAGCCAAGAACTGGCGGGGTATGGCACTGAAGCTTTCTTT | CASSQELAGYGTEAFF
TRBJ1-2 | TRBV7-9 | NA | NA | TGTGCCAGCAGCTTTCTTGCAGGGGTAAATGGCTACACCTTC | CASSFLAGVNGYTF
TRBJ2-7 | TRBV12-3/TRBV12-4 | few | NA | TGTGCCAGCAGTCCACTGGACAGCTCCTACGAGCAGTACTTC | CASSPLDSSYEQYF
TRBJ2-5 | TRBV5-1 | NA | NA | TGCGCCAGCAGCCAAACAATGGGGACCCAGTACTTC | CASSQTMGTQYF
TRBJ2-4 | TRBV15 | few | TRBD2 | TGTGCCACCAGCCCACTCTGGGACTACAAAAACATTCAGTACTTC | CATSPLWDYKNIQYF
TRBJ1-1 | TRBV29-1 | NA | NA | TGCAGCGCTGCCCGTGTAGGTGCTGAAGCTTTCTTT | CSAARVGAEAFF
TRBJ2-5 | TRBV7-9 | few | TRBD2 | TGTGCCAGCAGCCACTCGGGAGGGACCCAGTACTTC | CASSHSGGTQYF
TRBJ1-5 | TRBV7-9 | few | TRBD1 | TGTGCCAGCAGCTTAGAGACAGGGGGGGATCAGCCCCAGCATTTT | CASSLETGGDQPQHF
TRBJ1-2 | TRBV29-1 | few | NA | TGCAGCGTTGTCCATCAGCCCAACTATGGCTACACCTTC | CSVVHQPNYGYTF
TRBJ1-1 | TRBV7-9 | few | NA | TGTGCCAGCAGCTCCCTGGATGTGGCTTTCTTT | CASSSLDVAFF
TRBJ2-7 | TRBV27 | NA | TRBD2 | TGTGCCAGCAGTTTACTAGCGGGGCCAATCTACGAGCAGTACTTC | CASSLLAGPIYEQYF
TRBJ2-5 | TRBV24-1 | few | TRBD1 | TGTGCCACCAGTGATTCCACGGAGCCCAGGGGGACGATCGGCTGGGAGACCCAGTACTTC | CATSDSTEPRGTIGWETQYF
TRBJ2-6 | TRBV7-9 | NA | TRBD1 | TGTGCCAGCAGTCCACCGGGACAGAACTCTGGGGCCAACGTCCTGACTTTC | CASSPPGQNSGANVLTF
TRBJ2-7 | TRBV21-1 | NA | NA | TGTGCCAGGAGCCTTGAGGTAGTTGTCTCCTACGAGCAGTACTTC | CARSLEVVVSYEQYF
TRBJ2-7 | TRBV12-3/TRBV12-4 | NA | TRBD1 | TGTGCCAGCAGTGCTCTTACCGGGACAGGGGCCCGGGAGCAGTACTTC | CASSALTGTGAREQYF
TRBJ2-5 | TRBV29-1 | NA | NA | TGCAGCGTTAGATCAGGACCGAGGCATTCGGAGACCCAGTACTTC | CSVRSGPRHSETQYF
TRBJ1-1 | TRBV12-3/TRBV12-4 | NA | NA | TGTGCCAGCAGGCCCGGGACCACGGTGGCTGAAGCTTTCTTT | CASRPGTTVAEAFF